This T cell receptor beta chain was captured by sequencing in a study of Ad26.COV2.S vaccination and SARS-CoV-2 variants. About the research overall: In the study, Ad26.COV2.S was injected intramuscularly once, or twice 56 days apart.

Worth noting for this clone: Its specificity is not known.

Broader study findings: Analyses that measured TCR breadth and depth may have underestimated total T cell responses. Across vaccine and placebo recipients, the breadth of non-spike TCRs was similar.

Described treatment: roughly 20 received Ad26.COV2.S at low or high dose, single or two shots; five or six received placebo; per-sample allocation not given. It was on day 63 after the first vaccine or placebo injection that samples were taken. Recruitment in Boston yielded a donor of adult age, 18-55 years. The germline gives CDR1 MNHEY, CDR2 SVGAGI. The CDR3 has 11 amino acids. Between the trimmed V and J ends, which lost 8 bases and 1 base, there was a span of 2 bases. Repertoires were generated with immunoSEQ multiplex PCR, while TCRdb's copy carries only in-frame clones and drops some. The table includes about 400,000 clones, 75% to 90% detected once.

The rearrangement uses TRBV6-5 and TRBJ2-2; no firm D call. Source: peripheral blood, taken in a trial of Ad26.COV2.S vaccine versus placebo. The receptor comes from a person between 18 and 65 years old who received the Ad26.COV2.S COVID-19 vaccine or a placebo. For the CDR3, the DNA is TGTGCCAGCGAGAACACCGGGGAGCTGTTTTTT. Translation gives CASENTGELFF.